This TCR beta chain was sequenced for a study of T cells in Graves' hyperthyroidism and ophthalmopathy. This CDR3 spans 13 amino acids. V lost 7 bases to trimming and J lost 2 bases, with 8 bases between them. CDR1 and CDR2 (germline): LGHDT, YNNKEL (reference sequence). The investigators amplified TCR beta CDR3 regions from RNA transcripts. First-round RT-PCR targeting the TCR CDR3 was performed with the HTBI primer set. TCRdb redid the calling of the multiplex PCR reads with MiXCR, one entry per CDR3 protein. The table lists 370,000 or so distinct CDR3 sequences, approximately 15% of them singletons.

Sequenced: blood. The source of this sequence is a young woman with Graves' hyperthyroidism that later progressed to Graves' ophthalmopathy. The chain combines TRBV3-1 with TRBJ2-2; D is undetermined. The CDR3 bases are TGTGCCAGCAATAAGGTTAACACCGGGGAGCTGTTTTTT. Translating it yields CASNKVNTGELFF.